This entry concerns a single TCR beta chain. This could be a read error, since a much larger clone is one nucleotide away. Germline CDR1 reads MDHEN; CDR2 reads SYDVKM. The CDR3 extends over 15 amino acids. Using immunoSEQ multiplex PCR, the repertoire was profiled, and TCRdb retains in-frame clones only, with some absent. The sample consists of 80,000 to 100,000 clones, roughly 85% of them appearing once. This specimen comes from a study of blood T cell repertoires in COVID-19. The sample taken for sequencing was peripheral blood. This chain links TRBV28 with TRBJ1-2; tentatively, D is TRBD1 (5 bases). This receptor was obtained from a human donor in a cohort sampled during active COVID-19. CDR3 in amino acids: CVSRTRESAGYGYTF. CDR3 sequence (DNA): TGTGTCAGCAGGACAAGGGAGTCTGCGGGCTATGGCTACACCTTC.